This T cell receptor (beta chain) appears in the sequencing data of a study of blood T cell repertoires in COVID-19. Some clones are missing from TCRdb's copy, which holds only in-frame ones; the method was immunoSEQ multiplex PCR. The data contain approximately 300,000 clones, roughly 88% of them singletons. CDR1 is LGHNA and CDR2 is YSLEER in the germline V gene. The length of the CDR3 is 15 residues. Trimming removed 4 bases from V and 3 bases from J; junction bases left unmatched: 3. The chain recombines TRBV4-3 with TRBJ2-1; 10 nucleotides line up with TRBD2. The TCR comes from a woman in her forties or fifties with active or convalescent COVID-19. Specimen: peripheral blood. The CDR3, as DNA: TGCGCCAGCAGCCTAGCGGGAGGAATCTACAATGAGCAGTTCTTC. Translated, it gives CASSLAGGIYNEQFF.